Here is one T cell receptor (beta chain) with its context. This CDR3 has 13 residues. Germline loops: CDR1 MNHNS, CDR2 SASEGT. The V end lost 3 bases, the J end lost 7 bases, and 7 bases lay between the germline ends. Clones were sequenced by immunoSEQ multiplex PCR, and TCRdb holds only the in-frame ones, with some missing. The repertoire includes about 160,000 clones, roughly four fifths of them detected once, and approximately 11% sits in the top ten. The source of the sample is a study of blood T cell repertoires in COVID-19. The specimen was peripheral blood. This clonotype originated in a human donor in a cohort sampled during active COVID-19. J is TRBJ1-6 and V is TRBV6-1, with D unclear. The CDR3 nucleotides read TGTGCCAGCAGTGAGATGGCAAATTCACCCCTCCACTTT. The encoded protein is CASSEMANSPLHF.